The clone carrying this TCR beta chain is categorized as medium-sized (0.01 to 0.1%). CTLA-4 blockade using ipilimumab, together with focal radiation, was received by patients with chemo-refractory metastatic non-small-cell lung cancer. This specimen comes from a study of radiotherapy plus CTLA-4 blockade in lung cancer. Study-wide background: The study recorded objective responses in around a sixth of patients and disease control in 31%.

Trimming took 1 base from V and 0 from J, leaving 8 bases between them. The V gene's germline CDR1 is SGHVS and CDR2 FQNEAQ. The CDR3 runs to 15 residues. The table came from immunoSEQ multiplex PCR; TCRdb's copy has only in-frame clones and leaves some out. There are tens of thousands of clones in the sample; around three quarters occur only once, and around 15% lies in the top ten. The sequenced sample was peripheral blood, obtained from a patient treated with radiotherapy plus ipilimumab. This sequence was found in a human donor with non-small cell lung cancer that progressed on radiotherapy plus ipilimumab. The chain employs TRBV7-8 and TRBJ2-3; D remains unclear. The CDR3: CASSLGTASTDTQYF. Written as DNA, the CDR3 is TGTGCCAGCAGCTTAGGGACGGCTAGCACAGATACGCAGTATTTT.